Listed below are T cell receptor beta chains from one sample, sequenced in a study of cytomegalovirus exposure and HLA in healthy donors. Profiled with immunoSEQ multiplex PCR; TCRdb holds only in-frame clones, not every one. Its table lists about 84,000 clones. Sequencing was done on a sample of PBMCs. The receptors come from a man aged 50-60 years in good health and CMV-seronegative. The CDR3 runs from the conserved cysteine through the conserved F or W. A D gene is named only where the DNA matches it firmly.

V: TRBV4-1; D: TRBD1; J: TRBJ2-1; DNA: TGCGCCAGCAGCCAAGACGGGACAGGTTTCGGTGAGCAGTTCTTC; CDR3: CASSQDGTGFGEQFF
V: TRBV6-4; D: .; J: TRBJ1-4; DNA: TGTGCCAGCAGTGACCCGTCGACAGAGGAATTGAAACCTAATGAAAAACTGTTTTTT; CDR3: CASSDPSTEELKPNEKLFF
V: TRBV14; D: .; J: TRBJ1-1; DNA: TGTGCCAGCAGCCAAGTTGAGGGGGTAGTAGGTGAAGCTTTCTTT; CDR3: CASSQVEGVVGEAFF
V: TRBV5-6; D: TRBD2; J: TRBJ2-3; DNA: TGTGCCAGCAGCTTAGCGGGGGGCGGGGATTTT; CDR3: CASSLAGGGDF
V: TRBV5-1; D: TRBD1; J: TRBJ1-1; DNA: TGCGCCAGCAGCTTGGCCGGACAGGGTAGGGCTGAAGCTTTCTTT; CDR3: CASSLAGQGRAEAFF
V: TRBV30; D: .; J: TRBJ1-1; DNA: TGTGCCTGGAGTGTGCAGGTGAACACTGAAGCTTTCTTT; CDR3: CAWSVQVNTEAFF
V: TRBV18; D: TRBD1; J: TRBJ2-4; DNA: TGTGCCAGCTCACCAGGGGCAGGGGGTCTTCTAGCCAAAAACATTCAGTACTTC; CDR3: CASSPGAGGLLAKNIQYF
V: TRBV2; D: .; J: TRBJ2-3; DNA: TGTGCCAGCAGTGTGGAGGAATCAGATACGCAGTATTTT; CDR3: CASSVEESDTQYF
V: TRBV28; D: TRBD1; J: TRBJ1-2; DNA: TGTGCCAGCAGTTTGGCACAGGGGCGCGGGGGCTACACCTTC; CDR3: CASSLAQGRGGYTF
V: TRBV29-1; D: .; J: TRBJ1-1; DNA: TGCAGCGTTGAACCAATTGTGAACACTGAAGCTTTCTTT; CDR3: CSVEPIVNTEAFF
V: TRBV5-6; D: .; J: TRBJ2-7; DNA: TGTGCCAGCAGCTTGTTAGCCCACAACGAGCAGTACTTC; CDR3: CASSLLAHNEQYF